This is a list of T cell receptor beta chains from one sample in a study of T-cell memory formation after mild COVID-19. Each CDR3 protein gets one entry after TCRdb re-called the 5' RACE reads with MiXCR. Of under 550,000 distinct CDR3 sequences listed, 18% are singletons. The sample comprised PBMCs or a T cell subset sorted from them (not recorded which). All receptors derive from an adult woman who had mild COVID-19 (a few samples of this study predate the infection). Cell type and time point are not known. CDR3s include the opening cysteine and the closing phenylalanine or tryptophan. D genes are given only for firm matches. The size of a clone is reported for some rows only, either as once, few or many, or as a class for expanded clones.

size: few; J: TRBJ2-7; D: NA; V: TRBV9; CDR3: CASSPHLDTMGEQYF; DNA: TGTGCCAGCAGCCCGCACCTAGATACGATGGGGGAGCAGTACTTC
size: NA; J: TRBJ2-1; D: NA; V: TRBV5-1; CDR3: CASSLDKRSSYNEQFF; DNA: TGCGCCAGCAGCTTGGATAAGCGGAGCTCCTACAATGAGCAGTTCTTC
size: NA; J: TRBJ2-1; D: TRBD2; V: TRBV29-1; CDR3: CSVPPRGLAGGNEQFF; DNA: TGCAGCGTCCCTCCGCGGGGACTAGCGGGGGGCAATGAGCAGTTCTTC
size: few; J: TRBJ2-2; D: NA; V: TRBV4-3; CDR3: CASSQERGTGELFF; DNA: TGCGCCAGCAGCCAAGAAAGGGGGACCGGGGAGCTGTTTTTT
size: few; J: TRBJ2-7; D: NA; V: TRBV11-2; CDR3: CASSKARTDLYEQYF; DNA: TGTGCCAGCAGCAAGGCTAGAACAGACCTCTACGAGCAGTACTTC
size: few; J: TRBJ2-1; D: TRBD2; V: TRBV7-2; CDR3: CASSQPLAGGSNEQFF; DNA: TGTGCCAGCAGCCAACCTCTAGCGGGAGGGTCAAATGAGCAGTTCTTC
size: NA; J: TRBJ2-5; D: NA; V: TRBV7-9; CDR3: CASSWQETQYF; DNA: TGTGCCAGCAGCTGGCAAGAGACCCAGTACTTC
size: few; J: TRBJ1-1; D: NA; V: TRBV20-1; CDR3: CSAPGQLEAFF; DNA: TGCAGTGCGCCTGGACAGCTTGAAGCTTTCTTT
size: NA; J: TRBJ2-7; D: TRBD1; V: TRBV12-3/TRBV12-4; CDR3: CASSDRVSYEQYF; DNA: TGTGCCAGCAGTGACAGGGTTTCCTACGAGCAGTACTTC
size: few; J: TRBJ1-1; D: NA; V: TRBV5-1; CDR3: CASSLVRGSGNTEAFF; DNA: TGCGCCAGCAGCTTGGTACGTGGTAGTGGGAACACTGAAGCTTTCTTT
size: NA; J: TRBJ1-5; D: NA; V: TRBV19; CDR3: CASANPGAPVPSQHF; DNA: TGTGCCAGCGCGAACCCCGGGGCCCCGGTGCCGTCCCAGCATTTT
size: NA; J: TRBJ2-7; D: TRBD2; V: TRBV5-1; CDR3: CASSLVSSGRANGYEQYF; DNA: TGCGCCAGCAGCTTGGTGTCTAGCGGGAGGGCCAATGGCTACGAGCAGTACTTC
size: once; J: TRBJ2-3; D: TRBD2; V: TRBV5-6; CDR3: CASSLSGGANTQYF; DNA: TGTGCCAGCAGCTTGAGCGGGGGGGCTAATACGCAGTATTTT
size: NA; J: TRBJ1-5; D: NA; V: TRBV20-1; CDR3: CSARDSQNQPQHF; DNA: TGCAGTGCTAGGGACTCCCAAAATCAGCCCCAGCATTTT
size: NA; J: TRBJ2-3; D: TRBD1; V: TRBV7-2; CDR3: CASSLDRGYDTQYF; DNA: TGTGCCAGCAGCTTGGACAGGGGATACGATACGCAGTATTTT
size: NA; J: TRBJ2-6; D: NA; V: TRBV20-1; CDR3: CSARDPGRVGGANVLTF; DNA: TGCAGTGCTAGAGATCCGGGTCGGGTTGGTGGGGCCAACGTCCTGACTTTC
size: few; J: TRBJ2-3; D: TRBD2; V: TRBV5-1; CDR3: CASSPGVAGRTDTQYF; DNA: TGCGCCAGCAGCCCGGGGGTAGCGGGCCGCACAGATACGCAGTATTTT
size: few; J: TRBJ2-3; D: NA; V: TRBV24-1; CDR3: CATSDLTRERTQYF; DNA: TGTGCCACCAGTGATTTGACGCGAGAACGTACGCAGTATTTT
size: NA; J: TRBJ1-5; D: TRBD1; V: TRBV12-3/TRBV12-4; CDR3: CASSRGTDNNQPQHF; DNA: TGTGCCAGCAGCCGCGGGACAGATAACAATCAGCCCCAGCATTTT
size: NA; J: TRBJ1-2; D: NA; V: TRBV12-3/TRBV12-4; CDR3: CASSEQASNYGYTF; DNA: TGTGCCAGCAGTGAACAGGCATCAAACTATGGCTACACCTTC